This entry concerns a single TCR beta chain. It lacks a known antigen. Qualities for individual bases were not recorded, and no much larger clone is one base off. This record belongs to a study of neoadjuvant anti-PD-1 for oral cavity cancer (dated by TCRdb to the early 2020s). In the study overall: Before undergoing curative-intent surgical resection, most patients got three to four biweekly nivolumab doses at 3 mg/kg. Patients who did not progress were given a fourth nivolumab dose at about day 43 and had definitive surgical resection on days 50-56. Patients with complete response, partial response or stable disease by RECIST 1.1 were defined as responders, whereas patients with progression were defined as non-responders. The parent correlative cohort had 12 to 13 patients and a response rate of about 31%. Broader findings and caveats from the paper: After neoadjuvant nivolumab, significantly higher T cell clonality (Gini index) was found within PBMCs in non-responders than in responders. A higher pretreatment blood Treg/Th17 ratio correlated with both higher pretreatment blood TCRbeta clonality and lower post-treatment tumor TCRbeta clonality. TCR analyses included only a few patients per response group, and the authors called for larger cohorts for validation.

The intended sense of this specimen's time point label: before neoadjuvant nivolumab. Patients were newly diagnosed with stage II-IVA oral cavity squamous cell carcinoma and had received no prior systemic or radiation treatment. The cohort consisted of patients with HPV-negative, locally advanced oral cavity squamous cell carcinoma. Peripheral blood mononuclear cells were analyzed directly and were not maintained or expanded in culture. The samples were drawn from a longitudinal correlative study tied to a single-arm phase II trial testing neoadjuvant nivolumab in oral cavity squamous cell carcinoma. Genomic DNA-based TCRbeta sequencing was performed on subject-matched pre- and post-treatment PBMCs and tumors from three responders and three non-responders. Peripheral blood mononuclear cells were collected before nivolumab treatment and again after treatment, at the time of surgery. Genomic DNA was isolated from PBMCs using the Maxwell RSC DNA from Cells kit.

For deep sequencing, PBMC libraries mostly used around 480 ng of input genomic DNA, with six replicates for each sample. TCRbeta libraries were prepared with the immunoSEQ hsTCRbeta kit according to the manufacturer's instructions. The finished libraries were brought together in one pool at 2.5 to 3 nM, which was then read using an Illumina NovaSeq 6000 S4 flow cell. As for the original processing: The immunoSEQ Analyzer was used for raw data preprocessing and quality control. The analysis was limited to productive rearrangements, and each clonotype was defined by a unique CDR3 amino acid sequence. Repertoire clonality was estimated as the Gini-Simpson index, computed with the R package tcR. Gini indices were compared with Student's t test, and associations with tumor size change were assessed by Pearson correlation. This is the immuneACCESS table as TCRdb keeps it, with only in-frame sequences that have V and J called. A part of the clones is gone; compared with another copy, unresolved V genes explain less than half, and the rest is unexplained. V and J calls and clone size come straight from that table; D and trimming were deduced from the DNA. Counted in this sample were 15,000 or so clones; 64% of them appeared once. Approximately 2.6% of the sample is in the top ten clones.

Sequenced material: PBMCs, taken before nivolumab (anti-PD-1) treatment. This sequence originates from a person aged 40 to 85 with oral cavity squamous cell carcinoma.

The CDR3 sequence is CASSHWRDRGLGNYGYTF. The DNA sequence is given as TGTGCCAGCAGCCACTGGAGGGACAGGGGGCTTGGGAACTATGGCTACACCTTC. The rearranged segments are TRBV11-2 and TRBJ1-2; 12 bases in the junction line up with TRBD1. The CDR3 covers 18 residues, taking in both the cysteine and the phenylalanine. Only CDR3 DNA is held: 54 bases, read in frame from base 1. The germline V gene provides CDR1 SGHAT and CDR2 FQNNGV. At the junction V is shortened by 5 bases and J by 2 bases; bases outside the gene matches: 12.